Presented here are 32 T cell receptor beta chains from one specimen sequenced in a study of PD-1 blockade in classical Hodgkin lymphoma. This table comes from immunoSEQ multiplex PCR, and its TCRdb copy is limited to in-frame clones, with some not included. In the table there are about 31,000 clones, almost 85% of which are singletons. Time point specified: cycle 4 day 1 (C4D1), after five to seven weeks of nivolumab. Brentuximab vedotin exposure varied among the patients, all of whom had relapsed after autologous stem cell transplantation. Specimen: peripheral blood mononuclear cells (PBMCs), collected before the fourth cycle of nivolumab. Source of these receptors: a human donor with classical Hodgkin lymphoma.

The chain uses TRBV28 and TRBJ2-3; the match to TRBD2 covers 7 bases. The length of the CDR3 is 12 residues. Per germline, CDR1 MDHEN and CDR2 SYDVKM. V lost 9 bases, J lost 10 bases, and 10 bases stayed unmatched. CDR3 sequence: CASVKERGPQYF. The CDR3 bases are TGTGCCAGTGTTAAAGAGCGGGGACCGCAGTATTTT.

V gene TRBV2 combines with J gene TRBJ1-4; 8 bases line up with TRBD1. This CDR3 has 15 residues. Looked up from germline, CDR1 is SNHLY and CDR2 is FYNNEI. Germline trimming cut 5 bases from V and 7 bases from J; bases unmatched to any gene: 9. The CDR3 loop is CASSPDRVRSEKLFF. Written as DNA, the CDR3 is TGTGCCAGCAGTCCGGACAGGGTACGGAGTGAAAAACTGTTTTTT.

The chain recombines TRBV9 with TRBJ2-2; 7 nucleotides match TRBD1. The V and J ends lost 3 bases and 2 bases, in that order; junction bases with no gene match: 4. Germline CDR1 SGDLS, CDR2 YYNGEE. CDR3 length: 15 amino acids. The CDR3 loop reads CASSDRGANTGELFF. CDR3 sequence (DNA): TGTGCCAGCAGCGACAGGGGCGCTAACACCGGGGAGCTGTTTTTT.

The chain recombines TRBV10-3 with TRBJ1-1, with TRBD1 as a possible D gene (5 bases). V was clipped by 0 bases and J by 8 bases, with 16 bases between them. This CDR3 has 15 residues. CDR1 is ENHRY and CDR2 is SYGVKD in the germline V gene. As DNA, the CDR3 is TGTGCCATCAGTGAGTCTGGCAGGGCAAAGGGGGAAGCTTTCTTT. The encoded protein is CAISESGRAKGEAFF.

The chain uses TRBV9 and TRBJ2-5; D call uncertain. The CDR3 contains 15 residues. V was trimmed by 0 bases and J by 2 bases, leaving 11 bases between them. Germline V CDR1 and CDR2: SGDLS, YYNGEE. DNA for the CDR3: TGTGCCAGCAGCGTAGAACCCAGCCCTCAAGAGACCCAGTACTTC. Encoded protein: CASSVEPSPQETQYF.

The chain couples TRBV15 to TRBJ2-6, with D hard to call. The CDR3 is 15 amino acids. V was pared by 5 bases and J by 2 bases, with 10 bases between. Germline lookup yields CDR1 LNHNV and CDR2 YYDKDF (reference sequence). CDR3 bases: TGTGCCACCAGCGGCGGTTTCCCTGGGGCCAACGTCCTGACTTTC. It translates to CATSGGFPGANVLTF.

CDR3 protein: CASSKARKDSALANYGYTF. The DNA for the CDR3 is TGTGCCAGCAGCAAAGCGCGAAAGGACAGCGCTCTAGCTAACTATGGCTACACCTTC. The chain joins TRBV21-1 to TRBJ1-2; the table's TRBD1 call for D was not verified on the DNA. TRBV21-1 is annotated as a pseudogene. This CDR3 has 19 residues.

The J gene is TRBJ2-7, the V gene TRBV19, with TRBD1 matching over 7 bases. Trimming at V came to 6 bases and at J to 2 bases, leaving 4 bases not matched to a gene. Germline CDR1 and CDR2: LNHDA and SQIVND (reference sequence). The CDR3 consists of 13 residues. CDR3 DNA: TGTGCCAGTAGCCCGACAGGGACCTACGAGCAGTACTTC. It codes for CASSPTGTYEQYF.

This sequence joins TRBV5-1 and TRBJ2-5, with D unclear. The CDR3 length is 14 residues. Trimming removed 4 bases from V and 2 bases from J, with 12 bases in between. Per germline, CDR1 SGHRS and CDR2 YFSETQ. The CDR3 region has the DNA TGCGCCAGCAGCCCCACTACTGTACAAGAGACCCAGTACTTC. This translates into CASSPTTVQETQYF.

V usage is TRBV5-1 and J usage is TRBJ1-5; D uncertain. Germline V gives CDR1 SGHRS, CDR2 YFSETQ. The V end lost 5 bases, the J end lost 6 bases, and 12 bases lay between the germline ends. The CDR3 is made up of 13 amino acids. The CDR3 sequence: CASRDDSSQPQHF. DNA of the CDR3: TGCGCCAGCAGGGACGATAGTTCTCAGCCCCAGCATTTT.

The chain carries TRBV9 and TRBJ2-5; D is undetermined. The V gene lost 0 bases and the J gene lost 1 base, with 7 bases spanning the gap. Looked up from germline, CDR1 is SGDLS and CDR2 is YYNGEE. The CDR3 consists of 14 residues. This CDR3 is CASSVGGSQETQYF. CDR3 bases: TGTGCCAGCAGCGTAGGTGGTAGCCAAGAGACCCAGTACTTC.

The chain combines TRBV5-1 with TRBJ2-5, with D tentatively TRBD2 (5 bases). Between the trimmed V and J ends, which lost 4 bases and 10 bases, there was a span of 17 bases. This CDR3 contains 13 residues. Germline V lookup: CDR1 SGHRS, CDR2 YFSETQ. The CDR3 loop reads CASSRTWSGDQYF. CDR3 DNA: TGCGCCAGCAGCAGGACCTGGTCCGGGGACCAGTACTTC.

CDR3 amino acids: CASSLGQGDYGYTF. The CDR3 nucleotides read TGTGCCAGCAGTTTGGGACAGGGGGACTATGGCTACACCTTC. The chain has TRBV27 and TRBJ1-2, with 11 bases identical to TRBD1. The CDR3 covers 14 residues. Trimming removed 3 bases from V and 3 bases from J; junction bases left unmatched: 0. Per the germline V gene, CDR1 is MNHEY and CDR2 is SMNVEV (reference sequence).

The rearrangement links TRBV6-1 to TRBJ2-1; D is undetermined. The CDR3 runs 10 residues. The germline gives CDR1 MNHNS, CDR2 SASEGT. V shed 8 bases and J shed 11 bases, with 10 bases lying between them. Here the CDR3 reads CASVNSQQFF. Here the CDR3 DNA reads TGTGCCAGCGTGAATTCGCAGCAGTTCTTC.

The chain combines TRBV5-4 with TRBJ2-1, with 8 bases fitting TRBD1. The CDR3 is 15 residues long. Germline-derived CDR1 and CDR2 are SGHNT and YYREEE (reference sequence). J was trimmed by 2 bases and V by 0 bases; bases with no gene match: 1. The CDR3 bases are TGTGCCAGCAGCTTGGACAGGGGGGCCTACAATGAGCAGTTCTTC. Translation: CASSLDRGAYNEQFF.

This clone was recorded a few times. The chain recombines TRBV4-1 with TRBJ1-6; D is uncertain. Germline CDR1 and CDR2: MGHRA and YSYEKL. Between the trimmed V and J ends, which lost 0 bases and 9 bases, there was a span of 12 bases. CDR3 length equals 15 residues. This CDR3 reads CASSQDVRIRSPLHF. CDR3 in DNA: TGCGCCAGCAGCCAAGATGTACGTATTCGTTCACCCCTCCACTTT.

The J gene is TRBJ1-1, the V gene TRBV5-5; D is unclear. The CDR3 is 12 residues long. From germline, CDR1 is SGHKS and CDR2 YYEKEE (reference sequence). The V gene lost 3 bases and the J gene lost 11 bases, with 14 bases spanning the gap. CDR3 nucleotide sequence: TGTGCCAGCAGCTCCCCGGGTCCCATGGCTTTCTTT. Translation gives CASSSPGPMAFF.

This clone came up a few times. The chain recombines TRBV27 with TRBJ1-6, with a weak D call TRBD1 (5 bases). Germline loops: CDR1 MNHEY, CDR2 SMNVEV (reference sequence). This CDR3 contains 17 residues. The ends were cut back, 4 bases at V and 7 bases at J, with 20 bases in the middle. Here the CDR3 DNA reads TGTGCCAGCAGTTACAAGCTGTTCGGGACGAACAATTCACCCCTCCACTTT. This sequence encodes CASSYKLFGTNNSPLHF.

This rearrangement joins TRBV7-2 to TRBJ2-3; D gene uncertain. V was clipped by 2 bases and J by 6 bases, with 12 bases between them. The CDR3 totals 14 residues. Germline V gene data show CDR1 as SGHTA and CDR2 as FQGNSA. The CDR3 DNA follows: TGTGCCAGCAGCTTAATGTTCATTTTGGATACGCAGTATTTT. The encoded protein is CASSLMFILDTQYF.

The chain has TRBV7-9 and TRBJ1-1, with a tentative D call TRBD1 (5 bases). V was pared by 5 bases and J by 4 bases, with 17 bases between. Per germline, CDR1 SEHNR and CDR2 FQNEAQ (reference sequence). The CDR3 extends over 15 amino acids. The CDR3, as DNA: TGTGCCAGCAGCCAAGATAAGGGGAGGTTCACTGAAGCTTTCTTT. The encoded protein is CASSQDKGRFTEAFF.

This clone is a singleton in its sample. The rearrangement uses TRBV19 and TRBJ2-3, with D perhaps matching TRBD1 (5 bases). Germline CDR1 LNHDA, CDR2 SQIVND (reference sequence). Trimming cost V 3 bases and J 0 bases, with 10 bases left between them. This CDR3 contains 15 residues. The CDR3: CASSMFRASTDTQYF. The CDR3 bases are TGTGCCAGTAGTATGTTCAGGGCTAGCACAGATACGCAGTATTTT.

This clone has more than one count but fewer than ten. The chain has TRBV9 and TRBJ2-3; no clear D. V lost 3 bases to trimming and J lost 3 bases, with 14 bases between them. CDR1 and CDR2 (germline): SGDLS, YYNGEE. The CDR3 is made up of 15 amino acids. The CDR3 region is CASSAGPYHTDTQYF. CDR3 DNA sequence: TGTGCCAGCAGCGCCGGGCCTTACCATACAGATACGCAGTATTTT.

The chain recombines TRBV9 with TRBJ2-3; TRBD2 aligns across 7 bases. CDR1 and CDR2 from the germline V gene are SGDLS and YYNGEE. The CDR3 extends over 13 amino acids. The junction had 3 bases not matched to a gene; V was cut back by 7 bases and J by 1 base. CDR3 coding DNA: TGTGCCAGCGGTGGGGGGGGCACAGATACGCAGTATTTT. It encodes CASGGGGTDTQYF.

This clone has only one observation. The rearrangement links TRBV7-2 to TRBJ2-7, with 8 bases lining up with TRBD2. The CDR3 runs 18 residues. J gave up 3 bases and V 5 bases, and 18 bases lay outside the gene matches. The germline V gene has CDR1 SGHTA and CDR2 FQGNSA. Here the CDR3 reads CASSPTQRRRGANYEQYF. CDR3 DNA: TGTGCCAGCAGCCCGACCCAGAGGCGGCGGGGGGCTAACTACGAGCAGTACTTC.

The chain has TRBV2 and TRBJ1-2, with D perhaps TRBD1 (5 bases). V was shortened by 6 bases and J by 0 bases, with 23 bases between the two germline ends. The length of the CDR3 is 18 residues. Germline CDR1 and CDR2: SNHLY and FYNNEI. CDR3 bases: TGTGCCAGCAGCCATAGCTCGGGACCCACATACTCTAACTATGGCTACACCTTC. The encoded protein is CASSHSSGPTYSNYGYTF.

This clone was seen a handful of times. The chain has TRBV5-1 and TRBJ2-3, with D uncertain. The V gene's germline CDR1 is SGHRS and CDR2 YFSETQ. The CDR3 is made up of 14 amino acids. Trimming pared 2 bases from V and 2 bases from J, leaving 9 bases between. The DNA of the CDR3 is TGCGCCAGCAGCTTTGGTGGCTACACAGATACGCAGTATTTT. This codes for CASSFGGYTDTQYF.

The chain links TRBV7-2 to TRBJ2-3, with D perhaps matching TRBD2 (6 bases). CDR1 is SGHTA, CDR2 FQGNSA, per germline. Trimming left V 0 bases short and J 2 bases short, with 12 bases between. The length of the CDR3 is 16 residues. CDR3 nucleotides: TGTGCCAGCAGCTTAGCTGCGGGGACCGTCACAGATACGCAGTATTTT. Protein: CASSLAAGTVTDTQYF.

The chain uses TRBV27 and TRBJ1-6, with D possibly being TRBD1 (5 bases). Germline CDR1 reads MNHEY; CDR2 reads SMNVEV (reference sequence). CDR3 length: 17 residues. Trimming left V 3 bases short and J 0 bases short, with 12 bases between. The CDR3 sequence: CASSFQGSSSYNSPLHF. CDR3 bases: TGTGCCAGCAGTTTTCAGGGCTCGAGCTCCTATAATTCACCCCTCCACTTT.

The rearrangement joins TRBV7-3 to TRBJ2-2; 8 nucleotides match TRBD1. V gave up 6 bases and J gave up 5 bases; unmatched junction bases: 11. The CDR3 has 16 amino acids. The germline V gene has CDR1 SGHTA and CDR2 FQGTGA. The CDR3 loop reads CASRRPGGDSTGELFF. CDR3 DNA: TGTGCCAGCAGGCGACCAGGGGGCGATAGTACCGGGGAGCTGTTTTTT.

The chain is built from TRBV7-9 and TRBJ2-5; 9 bases match TRBD1. J lost 2 bases, V lost 5 bases, and 12 bases had no gene match. This CDR3 spans 17 amino acids. From germline, CDR1 is SEHNR and CDR2 FQNEAQ (reference sequence). CDR3 loop: CASSQGQGTILQETQYF. The DNA for the CDR3 is TGTGCCAGCAGCCAGGGACAGGGAACGATCCTACAAGAGACCCAGTACTTC. Using reference TRBV7-9 and TRBJ2-5 for the parts outside the CDR3, the full variable domain is DTGVSQNPRHKITKRGQNVTFRCDPISEHNRLYWYRQTLGQGPEFLTYFQNEAQLEKSRLLSDRFSAERPKGSFSTLEIQRTEQGDSAMYLCASSQGQGTILQETQYFGPGTRLLVL.

CDR3 amino acids: CASEPAEGGIGGELFF. The DNA for the CDR3 is TGTGCCAGCGAGCCAGCCGAGGGGGGCATAGGCGGGGAGCTGTTTTTT. This rearrangement joins TRBV9 to TRBJ2-2, with D perhaps assigned TRBD1 or TRBD2 (6 bases each). The CDR3 covers 16 residues. CDR1 is SGDLS, CDR2 YYNGEE, per germline. Trimming took off 7 bases at V and 7 bases at J, with 23 bases between the two ends. Supplemented by reference TRBV9 and TRBJ2-2, the full variable domain reads DSGVTQTPKHLITATGQRVTLRCSPRSGDLSVYWYQQSLDQGLQFLIQYYNGEERAKGNILERFSAQQFPDLHSELNLSSLELGDSALYFCASEPAEGGIGGELFFGEGSRLTVL.

This clone was detected once. The chain's CDR3 is CAILPGQDAYEQYF. Here the CDR3 DNA reads TGTGCCATCCTACCGGGACAGGACGCCTACGAGCAGTACTTC. J is TRBJ2-7 and V is TRBV6-6; TRBD1 matches 8 bases. This CDR3 has 14 amino acids. Germline assignment: CDR1 MNHNY and CDR2 SVGAGI (reference sequence). V shed 10 bases, J shed 2 bases, and the junction held 10 bases outside the gene matches.